Below, 20 T cell receptor beta chains from the same sample are listed, as sequenced in a study of blood T cells in healthy people across ages. PCR was performed a second time for roughly 7 to 12 cycles using a sample-barcoded 5' primer and a J-beta primer mix. TCRdb reprocessed the 5' RACE reads via MiXCR and lists one record per CDR3 protein. The top ten clones hold 30% to 40% of a sample with about 640,000 distinct CDR3 sequences, about 54% of them seen once. The sequenced sample consisted of blood. These receptors were obtained from a man in his sixties in good health.

This clonotype has a count of ten or more. This rearrangement joins TRBV7-8 to TRBJ2-5, with D possibly TRBD2 on 6 matching bases. Per the germline V gene, CDR1 is SGHVS and CDR2 is FQNEAQ. This CDR3 has 14 residues. V dropped 1 base and J dropped 2 bases, with 8 bases sitting between them. CDR3 DNA sequence: TGTGCCAGCAGCTTAGGGACTAATCAAGAGACCCAGTACTTC. It codes for CASSLGTNQETQYF.

This chain links TRBV3-1 with TRBJ2-1; 11 bases line up with TRBD2. The trim removed 0 bases at V and 9 bases at J, leaving 1 base unmatched. The CDR3 runs 14 residues. Germline lookup yields CDR1 LGHDT and CDR2 YNNKEL (reference sequence). The CDR3 region is CASSQETSGVEQFF. The CDR3 DNA reads TGTGCCAGCAGCCAAGAGACTAGCGGGGTTGAGCAGTTCTTC.

DNA of the CDR3: TGTGCCAGCAGTGAACAGGAATACGAGCAGTACTTC. Protein product: CASSEQEYEQYF. The chain is built from TRBV6-1 and TRBJ2-7; D gene uncertain. This CDR3 is built from 12 residues. CDR1 is MNHNS, CDR2 SASEGT, per germline. The V end was cut by 2 bases, the J end by 4 bases, with 6 bases between.

This clonotype showed up just once. V gene TRBV20-1 combines with J gene TRBJ2-4; 9 nucleotides align to TRBD1. The CDR3 is made up of 12 amino acids. Germline-derived CDR1 and CDR2 are DFQATT and SNEGSKA (reference sequence). V lost 5 bases and J lost 9; bases outside the gene matches: 5. The CDR3 region has the DNA TGCAGTGCTGGGACAGGGCGCTGCATTCAGTACTTC. Its protein product is CSAGTGRCIQYF.

The rearrangement links TRBV25-1 to TRBJ1-4; D remains unclear. Germline-derived CDR1 and CDR2 are MGHDK and SYGVNS. The CDR3 has 16 residues. Deletions cut 0 bases from V and 7 bases from J, with 15 bases between. The DNA for the CDR3 is TGTGCCAGCAGTGAATATGGCTCCCGGGCGGGTGAAAAACTGTTTTTT. Its protein product is CASSEYGSRAGEKLFF.

The rearrangement joins TRBV10-3 to TRBJ1-2; 7 bases are a match to TRBD1. This CDR3 has 14 amino acids. Germline values: CDR1 ENHRY, CDR2 SYGVKD. With 0 bases clipped from V and 3 bases from J, the junction kept 1 base outside the gene matches. Here the CDR3 reads CAISESDRDYGYTF. The CDR3 DNA reads TGTGCCATCAGTGAGTCTGACAGGGACTATGGCTACACCTTC.

The V gene is TRBV3-1, the J gene TRBJ1-6, with a possible D match to TRBD1 (6 bases). Looked up from germline, CDR1 is LGHDT and CDR2 is YNNKEL (reference sequence). This CDR3 contains 15 residues. V was cut by 4 bases and J by 7 bases, with 14 bases left in between. The CDR3 DNA sequence: TGTGCCAGCAGCCTTTTAAAGCAGGGGAATTCACCCCTCCACTTT. Amino acids: CASSLLKQGNSPLHF.

CDR3: CASSGLGTSHDTQYF. CDR3 nucleotide sequence: TGTGCCAGCTCGGGGCTCGGGACTTCTCACGATACGCAGTATTTT. V gene TRBV6-2 or TRBV6-3 combines with J gene TRBJ2-3; tentative D call: TRBD2 (6 bases). The CDR3 length is 15 residues. Trimming left V 8 bases short and J 6 bases short, with 21 bases between. In germline, CDR1 is MNHEY, CDR2 SVGEGT.

The V and J genes are TRBV28 and TRBJ1-1, with D possibly being TRBD1 (6 bases). The CDR3 runs to 14 residues. The V end was cut by 2 bases, the J end by 2 bases, with 9 bases between. Germline assignment: CDR1 MDHEN and CDR2 SYDVKM. DNA of the CDR3: TGTGCCAGCAGTTTACGGACAGATAACACTGAAGCTTTCTTT. It codes for CASSLRTDNTEAFF.

This clonotype was counted a single time. The rearrangement uses TRBV5-1 and TRBJ1-6; D remains unclear. CDR3 length: 14 amino acids. Germline CDR1 and CDR2: SGHRS and YFSETQ. V lost 0 bases and J 10 bases, leaving 11 bases between the germline ends. The CDR3 is CASSLGVPPSPLHF. The CDR3 DNA reads as TGCGCCAGCAGCTTGGGTGTGCCCCCATCACCCCTCCACTTT.

The V call is TRBV6-5, the J call TRBJ2-3; 9 nucleotides line up with TRBD1. V shed 6 bases and J 4 bases; nucleotides not matched to a gene: 11. CDR1 and CDR2 from the germline V gene are MNHEY and SVGAGI. The CDR3 is made up of 16 amino acids. CDR3 region: CASSYRDRVQADTQYF. In nucleotides, the CDR3 is TGTGCCAGCAGCTACCGGGACAGGGTGCAGGCAGATACGCAGTATTTT.

J is TRBJ2-5 and V is TRBV6-1; the D is unclear. CDR1 is MNHNS and CDR2 is SASEGT in the germline V gene. CDR3 length: 12 residues. Between the trimmed V and J ends, which lost 7 bases and 3 bases, there was a span of 9 bases. Here the CDR3 DNA reads TGTGCCAGCACGGAAGTTGAAGAGACCCAGTACTTC. It encodes CASTEVEETQYF.

This clonotype was observed a single time. The rearrangement links TRBV10-3 to TRBJ2-3; D is undetermined. The CDR3 is made up of 13 amino acids. Looked up from germline, CDR1 is ENHRY and CDR2 is SYGVKD. V was shortened by 3 bases and J by 6 bases, with 10 bases between the two germline ends. CDR3 sequence: CAISDLNRDTQYF. In DNA form, the CDR3 reads TGTGCCATCAGTGACCTAAATAGGGATACGCAGTATTTT.

The chain employs TRBV12-3 or TRBV12-4 and TRBJ2-5; D is perhaps TRBD1 or TRBD2 (5 bases each). This CDR3 region has 14 residues. V was pared by 5 bases and J by 6 bases, with 16 bases between. The CDR3 loop reads CASSMTRGAKTQYF. CDR3 nucleotides: TGTGCCAGCAGTATGACGAGGGGCGCAAAGACCCAGTACTTC.

This chain joins TRBV5-1 and TRBJ1-6, with 9 nucleotides matching TRBD1. Germline V CDR1 and CDR2: SGHRS, YFSETQ. The CDR3 covers 17 residues. V was clipped by 4 bases and J by 0 bases; unmatched bases: 5. CDR3 loop: CASSPGQGISYNSPLHF. DNA of the CDR3: TGCGCCAGCAGCCCGGGACAGGGAATCTCCTATAATTCACCCCTCCACTTT.

The chain links TRBV11-2 to TRBJ2-1; a weak D match, TRBD1 (5 bases). The germline gives CDR1 SGHAT, CDR2 FQNNGV. The CDR3 length is 13 residues. V was cut by 8 bases and J by 4 bases, with 12 bases left in between. The CDR3 loop reads CASGALRYNEQFF. CDR3 DNA: TGTGCCAGCGGGGCCCTACGGTACAATGAGCAGTTCTTC.

A note on this clonotype: A read error may be the cause here, since a much bigger clone is one base away. V is TRBV6-1 and J is TRBJ2-7, with TRBD1 as a possible D gene (7 bases). In germline, CDR1 is MNHNS, CDR2 SASEGT. The CDR3 extends over 14 amino acids. The CDR3 loop reads CTSNRRGDFDEQYF. CDR3 nucleotides: TGTACCAGCAACCGCAGGGGGGATTTCGACGAGCAGTACTTC.

The V and J genes are TRBV9 and TRBJ2-5; TRBD2 agrees at 8 bases. The germline CDR1 and CDR2 sequences are SGDLS and YYNGEE. V gave up 1 base and J gave up 5 bases; unmatched junction bases: 10. CDR3 size: 16 residues. The CDR3 spells CASSVIPGGARETQYF. For the CDR3, the DNA is TGTGCCAGCAGCGTAATTCCCGGGGGGGCCCGGGAGACCCAGTACTTC.

The rearrangement joins TRBV3-1 to TRBJ2-3, with a weak D call TRBD2 (5 bases). Trimming shortened V by 0 bases and J by 5 bases, and 21 bases separated the two germline ends. This CDR3 comprises 18 residues. Per germline, CDR1 LGHDT and CDR2 YNNKEL (reference sequence). CDR3 bases: TGTGCCAGCAGCCAAGAAACGCCCGGGTCCCTCCGGGGAGATACGCAGTATTTT. Translation: CASSQETPGSLRGDTQYF.

The chain has TRBV11-2 and TRBJ2-3; 9 bases match TRBD2. Per germline, CDR1 SGHAT and CDR2 FQNNGV. The CDR3 contains 16 residues. V dropped 1 base and J dropped 4; count of bases not matched to a gene: 6. CDR3 sequence: CASSLGPRGGADTQYF. The CDR3 DNA reads as TGTGCCAGCAGCTTAGGTCCGCGGGGGGGCGCAGATACGCAGTATTTT.